This T cell receptor (beta chain) was identified in a study of CXCR3-negative and CXCR3-positive naive CD8 T cells (dated by TCRdb to 2018 to 2020). With regard to the full study: In total, 130 million to 150 million TRB reads were obtained, which works out to roughly 1.5 +/- 0.3 million reads per library. Naive subsets from about five donors and memory cells from 3 donors were included in the TRBV-TRBJ cluster analysis. The diversity and physicochemical repertoire analyses included ten to eleven donors pooled from two independent experiments.

CDR1 and CDR2 (SQVTM, ANQGSEA) derive from the germline V gene. The CDR3 starts with the cysteine, ends with the phenylalanine, and has 15 residues. No DNA sequence was recorded. On the study overall, not on this receptor specifically: Both naive subsets had comparably high repertoire diversity, while memory CD8+ T cells had much lower repertoire diversity. CXCR3 expression partially decreased after cryopreservation, so most assays used freshly isolated PBMCs. Similar TRBV-TRBJ usage was shown by naive CXCR3-negative and CXCR3-positive cells from the same donor, whereas distinct patterns were shown by memory cells. Because surface CD5, which has been linked to self-reactivity in mice, was comparable between naive subsets, TCR interaction strength was also inferred from TRB CDR3 physicochemical properties. Compared with CXCR3-negative naive cells, CXCR3-positive naive cells had TRB CDR3s with higher hydrophobicity (lower Kidera factor 4), lower energy, and higher strength and volume indices.

The instrument was a NextSeq 550. The Human TCR Profiling Kit (MiLaboratory) was used to make UMI-labeled 5' RACE TRB cDNA libraries. The full amount of extracted RNA was used for cDNA synthesis, and the full amount of resulting cDNA was used for PCR amplification. Libraries were prepared in parallel with an identical number of PCR cycles. Processing in the source paper ran as follows. About 53,000 +/- 9,400 unique UMI-labeled TRB cDNA molecules per library were extracted with MIGEC and MiXCR, with at least two reads per UMI required. Each library averaged about 40,000 +/- 10,000 functional in-frame TRB CDR3 nucleotide clonotypes without stop codons. After downsampling to 5000 UMI-labeled TRB molecules per sample, diversity metrics such as normalized Shannon-Wiener and Chao1 were calculated in VDJtools. VDJtools computed clonotype-size-weighted physicochemical properties of the central five CDR3 residues: interaction energy, strength, volume and Kidera factor 4. After the reads were reprocessed by TCRdb, one entry was made per CDR3 protein sequence, with no DNA. What appears here as the V and J calls and clone size reflects TCRdb's work, not the paper's. In this sample's table one finds 150,000 to 160,000 distinct CDR3 sequences. The biggest ten clones account for 0.49% of the sample.

Each CD8+ T cell subset was flow-sorted in triplicate, and around 320,000 cells per subset were placed directly into RLT lysis buffer. Naive CD8+ T cells were defined stringently as CD45RO-CCR7+CD27+CD95- to exclude memory contaminants. Peripheral blood mononuclear cells were isolated from buffy coats using standard density gradient centrifugation. Naive CXCR3-negative and CXCR3-positive CD8+ T cells were flow-sorted using a FACSAria III. Total RNA was extracted from sorted cells with an RNeasy Mini Kit. With respect to this clonotype: It has no known antigen specificity.

The sequence was collected from a human donor in good health. Some clones in this sample may be carry-over from other donors' samples. Recombination joined TRBV29-1 with TRBJ2-3; TCRdb names TRBD1, which stays unverified in the absence of DNA. Input material: naive CXCR3+ CD8+ T cells from blood. The cell subset or site label, as the study defines it: CD45RO-CCR7+CD27+CD95- naive CD8+ T cells expressing CXCR3 (TNR3+). The CDR3 corresponds to CSVYWRPSPTDTQYF.